This T cell receptor (beta chain) was documented in a study of post-analysis software for immune sequencing data. TCR beta libraries were prepared from cDNA with unique molecular identifiers. One entry per CDR3 protein, called by TCRdb with MiXCR from the PCR reads. In the table there are hundreds of thousands of distinct CDR3 sequences, 36% of which are singletons. The specimen was blood. The TCR originated in a girl under 18 with multiple sclerosis.

In DNA form, the CDR3 reads TGTGCCAGCAGCGCCGTGGGACAGATGAACACTGAAGCTTTCTTT. Its translation is CASSAVGQMNTEAFF. The chain joins TRBV7-2 to TRBJ1-1; 7 positions match TRBD1. V shed 5 bases, J shed 0 bases, and the junction held 6 bases outside the gene matches. CDR1 is SGHTA, CDR2 FQGNSA, per germline. This CDR3 has 15 amino acids.